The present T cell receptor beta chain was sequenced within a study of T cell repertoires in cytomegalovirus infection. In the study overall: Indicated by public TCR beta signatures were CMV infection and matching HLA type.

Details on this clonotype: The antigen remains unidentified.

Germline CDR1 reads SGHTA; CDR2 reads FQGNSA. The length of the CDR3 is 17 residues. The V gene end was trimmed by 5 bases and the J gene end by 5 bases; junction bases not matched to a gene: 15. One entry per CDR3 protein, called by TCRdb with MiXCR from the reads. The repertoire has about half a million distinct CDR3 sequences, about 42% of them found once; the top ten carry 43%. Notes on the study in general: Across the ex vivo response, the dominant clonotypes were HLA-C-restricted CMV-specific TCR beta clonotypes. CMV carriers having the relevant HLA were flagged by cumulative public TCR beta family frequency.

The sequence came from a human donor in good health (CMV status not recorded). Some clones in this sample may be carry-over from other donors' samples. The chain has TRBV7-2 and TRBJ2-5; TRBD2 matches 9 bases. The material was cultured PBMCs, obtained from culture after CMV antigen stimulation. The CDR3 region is CASSPLLGSGSQETQYF. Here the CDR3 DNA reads TGTGCCAGCAGCCCCCTCTTAGGTAGCGGGAGCCAGGAGACCCAGTACTTC.